Shown below are 16 T cell receptor beta chains from a single sample sequenced in a study of T-cell memory formation after mild COVID-19. One entry per CDR3 protein, called by TCRdb with MiXCR from the 5' RACE reads. The sample includes about 430,000 distinct CDR3 sequences, more than 15% of them seen just once. Sequencing was performed on PBMCs or a T cell subset sorted from them (not recorded which). The receptors originated from a man younger than 35 who had mild COVID-19 (a few samples of this study predate the infection). Cell type and time point are not known.

This rearrangement joins TRBV2 to TRBJ2-6; D call uncertain. The CDR3 is 16 residues long. With 3 bases removed from V and 2 bases from J, the gap between germline ends came to 11 bases. Germline CDR1 reads SNHLY; CDR2 reads FYNNEI. CDR3 nucleotides: TGTGCCAGCAGTGAGGGCCCTGCGGCTGGGGCCAACGTCCTGACTTTC. Protein: CASSEGPAAGANVLTF.

The J gene is TRBJ1-6, the V gene TRBV4-3; perhaps TRBD1 as D (6 bases). Trimming took off 4 bases at V and 7 bases at J, with 14 bases between the two ends. Germline V gives CDR1 LGHNA, CDR2 YSLEER. The CDR3 contains 15 residues. CDR3 protein: CASSPGAHFNSPLHF. The CDR3 DNA follows: TGCGCCAGCAGCCCAGGGGCTCACTTCAATTCACCCCTCCACTTT.

The chain carries TRBV5-4 and TRBJ1-1, with TRBD1 as a possible D gene (5 bases). Germline-derived CDR1 and CDR2 are SGHNT and YYREEE (reference sequence). V was trimmed by 4 bases and J by 6 bases, leaving 13 bases between them. The CDR3 runs 13 residues. The CDR3 DNA reads TGTGCCAGCAGCCCGGGGTTGGGACCTGAAGCTTTCTTT. It encodes CASSPGLGPEAFF.

This clonotype came up a few times. The chain links TRBV7-9 to TRBJ2-1; 9 bases fit TRBD2. From germline, CDR1 is SEHNR and CDR2 FQNEAQ (reference sequence). The CDR3 loop spans 14 amino acids. Losses at the gene ends were 3 bases for V and 8 bases for J; bases not matched to a gene: 5. This chain's CDR3 is CASSFAGGHYEQFF. CDR3 in DNA: TGTGCCAGCAGCTTCGCGGGGGGGCACTATGAGCAGTTCTTC.

This chain joins TRBV9 and TRBJ2-5, with D perhaps TRBD1 (6 bases). The V gene's germline CDR1 is SGDLS and CDR2 YYNGEE. This CDR3 has 16 residues. The germline V and J ends were trimmed by 4 bases and 7 bases, with 23 bases remaining between them. In DNA, the CDR3 is TGTGCCAGCAGCCCCCAATCTACAGGGTTAGCTTCGACCCAGTACTTC. This encodes CASSPQSTGLASTQYF.

The chain carries TRBV3-1 and TRBJ2-1; D uncertain. This CDR3 has 12 amino acids. Germline-derived CDR1 and CDR2 are LGHDT and YNNKEL (reference sequence). Trimming removed 2 bases from V and 7 bases from J, with 6 bases in between. The chain's CDR3 is CASSQFGNEQFF. In DNA, the CDR3 is TGTGCCAGCAGCCAATTTGGTAATGAGCAGTTCTTC.

The chain carries TRBV7-3 and TRBJ2-1, with D tentatively TRBD2 (6 bases). V was pared by 7 bases and J by 9 bases, with 19 bases between. The CDR3 is made up of 14 amino acids. From germline, CDR1 is SGHTA and CDR2 FQGTGA. CDR3 sequence: CASNDGHGGGEQFF. The CDR3 bases are TGTGCCAGCAACGACGGTCACGGGGGTGGTGAGCAGTTCTTC.

This clonotype was counted between two and nine times. The V and J genes are TRBV4-2 and TRBJ1-3; D unresolved. The germline V gene encodes CDR1 LGHNA and CDR2 YNFKEQ. The CDR3 has 17 amino acids. V shed 1 base and J shed 0 bases, with 13 bases lying between them. As DNA, the CDR3 is TGTGCCAGCAGCCAAGGTTTCGCCGCGTCCTCTGGAAACACCATATATTTT. This sequence encodes CASSQGFAASSGNTIYF.

J is TRBJ1-2 and V is TRBV6-5; D perhaps matches TRBD1 (6 bases). The V end was cut by 1 base, the J end by 6 bases, with 12 bases between. The germline gives CDR1 MNHEY, CDR2 SVGAGI. This CDR3 region has 14 residues. CDR3 amino acids: CASSYWRGADGYTF. The DNA for the CDR3 is TGTGCCAGCAGTTACTGGCGGGGGGCGGATGGCTACACCTTC.

This chain links TRBV7-9 with TRBJ2-1; no firm D call. Germline values: CDR1 SEHNR, CDR2 FQNEAQ (reference sequence). The CDR3 spans 14 residues. V was trimmed by 4 bases and J by 4 bases, leaving 11 bases between them. The CDR3 DNA reads TGTGCCAGCAGCTCCCGCCGGCGGTACAATGAGCAGTTCTTC. This translates into CASSSRRRYNEQFF.

This rearrangement joins TRBV28 to TRBJ1-6; 7 bases map to TRBD1. The CDR3 runs to 24 residues. V was clipped by 8 bases and J by 0 bases; unmatched bases: 31. The germline gives CDR1 MDHEN, CDR2 SYDVKM. CDR3 sequence reads: CASLGPGRQGFDPSLSSYNSPLHF. As DNA, the CDR3 is TGTGCCAGCTTAGGGCCAGGGAGACAGGGTTTTGATCCTTCCCTGAGCTCCTATAATTCACCCCTCCACTTT.

This clonotype was picked up one time. V usage is TRBV7-2 and J usage is TRBJ2-1; 7 bases line up with TRBD2. Trimming cost V 7 bases and J 4 bases; bases outside gene matches: 7. The length of the CDR3 is 14 residues. CDR1 SGHTA and CDR2 FQGNSA come from the germline V gene. The CDR3 here is CASIKRGAYNEQFF. CDR3 DNA: TGTGCCAGCATTAAGCGGGGTGCGTACAATGAGCAGTTCTTC.

This clonotype was counted only a few times. The gene calls are TRBV5-1 and TRBJ2-1; D perhaps matches TRBD1 (5 bases). Germline V gives CDR1 SGHRS, CDR2 YFSETQ. CDR3 length equals 14 residues. The ends were cut back, 6 bases at V and 5 bases at J, with 15 bases in the middle. This CDR3 is CASTRAGLDNEQFF. The CDR3 DNA is TGCGCCAGCACGAGAGCAGGGTTAGACAATGAGCAGTTCTTC.

CDR3 DNA: TGCGCCAGCAGCCAAGCGGGCGGGGGTGATTACGAGCAGTACTTC. Translation: CASSQAGGGDYEQYF. The chain combines TRBV4-3 with TRBJ2-7; 7 bases align to TRBD2. The CDR3 has 15 residues. Per germline, CDR1 LGHNA and CDR2 YSLEER. The V segment lost 1 base and the J segment 4 bases; nucleotides outside the gene matches: 7.

In its sample, this clonotype was seen many times. The J gene is TRBJ2-1, the V gene TRBV5-1, with D uncertain. The CDR3 runs to 15 residues. In germline, CDR1 is SGHRS, CDR2 YFSETQ. Trimming stripped 1 base from V and 0 bases from J, with 8 bases between. CDR3 region: CASSLIGNSYNEQFF. The CDR3 DNA sequence: TGCGCCAGCAGCTTGATAGGGAACTCCTACAATGAGCAGTTCTTC.

This clonotype has more than one count but fewer than ten. The chain links TRBV5-1 to TRBJ1-1; TRBD1 might be the D (6 bases). CDR3 length equals 13 residues. Germline lookup yields CDR1 SGHRS and CDR2 YFSETQ. Between the trimmed V and J ends, which lost 2 bases and 3 bases, there was a span of 8 bases. The CDR3 here is CASSLQGYTEAFF. CDR3 nucleotides: TGCGCCAGCAGCTTACAGGGTTACACTGAAGCTTTCTTT. Drawing the rest from reference TRBV5-1 and TRBJ1-1, the complete variable domain is KAGVTQTPRYLIKTRGQQVTLSCSPISGHRSVSWYQQTPGQGLQFLFEYFSETQRNKGNFPGRFSGRQFSNSRSEMNVSTLELGDSALYLCASSLQGYTEAFFGQGTRLTVV.